These 13 T cell receptor beta chains originate from one sample sequenced in a study of OX40 agonist ivuxolimab in advanced cancers. Method: immunoSEQ multiplex PCR; TCRdb's copy keeps in-frame clones and lacks some. In the table there are some 47,000 clones, 79% of which are singletons. The sequenced sample was CD4+ or CD8+ T cells sorted from blood, obtained in a trial of the OX40 agonist ivuxolimab. The receptor source for this set is an adult with an advanced solid tumor such as melanoma, head and neck, liver or kidney cancer.

CDR3 DNA sequence: TGTGCCTGGAGCGCGGGGCAGAATGAAGCTTTCTTT. Translated: CAWSAGQNEAFF. V usage is TRBV30 and J usage is TRBJ1-1; the D gene is possibly TRBD1 (5 bases). V was pared by 3 bases and J by 7 bases, with 12 bases between. The CDR3 runs to 12 residues. Germline V gene data show CDR1 as GTSNPN and CDR2 as SVGIG (reference sequence).

This chain uses TRBV19 with TRBJ1-1, with D unresolved. V lost 5 bases and J lost 4, with 20 bases in between. The germline V gene has CDR1 LNHDA and CDR2 SQIVND (reference sequence). The CDR3 has 16 amino acids. The CDR3 DNA sequence: TGTGCCAGTAGTCCAACCGGGCCACACCCATCCACTGAAGCTTTCTTT. Amino acids: CASSPTGPHPSTEAFF.

The chain combines TRBV11-3 with TRBJ2-3; the match to TRBD2 covers 8 bases. Unmatched junction bases numbered 10, after V lost 6 bases and J lost 5 bases. Germline V gene lookup returns CDR1 SGHNT and CDR2 YENEEA. The CDR3 loop spans 15 amino acids. The CDR3 is CASRLGLAGKDTQYF. The CDR3 coding sequence is TGTGCCAGCAGGCTGGGGCTAGCGGGTAAAGATACGCAGTATTTT.

This chain joins TRBV5-1 and TRBJ1-1; D is undetermined. The V end lost 0 bases, the J end lost 3 bases, and 6 bases lay between the germline ends. The CDR3 sequence is 13 residues long. Germline V gene lookup returns CDR1 SGHRS and CDR2 YFSETQ. The CDR3 loop is CASSLDSDTEAFF. The CDR3 DNA reads as TGCGCCAGCAGCTTGGACAGCGACACTGAAGCTTTCTTT.

The V call is TRBV27, the J call TRBJ1-2; 7 nucleotides agree with TRBD1. Germline CDR1 MNHEY, CDR2 SMNVEV (reference sequence). This CDR3 is 15 amino acids long. The V and J ends lost 4 bases and 8 bases, in that order; junction bases with no gene match: 13. The CDR3 loop is CASSSRDSPTGGYTF. The CDR3 bases are TGTGCCAGCAGTTCACGGGACAGCCCTACGGGGGGCTACACCTTC.

Only a few counts were recorded for this clone. This chain connects TRBV11-3 to TRBJ2-3; D gene unclear. Trimming removed 2 bases from V and 4 bases from J, with 7 bases in between. The CDR3 is 13 residues long. Germline V gives CDR1 SGHNT, CDR2 YENEEA. The DNA for the CDR3 is TGTGCCAGCAGCTTACGAAATTCAGATACGCAGTATTTT. Residues: CASSLRNSDTQYF.

The J gene is TRBJ1-2, the V gene TRBV28, with D possibly TRBD1 on 5 matching bases. From germline, CDR1 is MDHEN and CDR2 SYDVKM. CDR3 length: 12 residues. V was pared by 7 bases and J by 6 bases, with 12 bases between. CDR3: CASTLRGDGYTF. DNA of the CDR3: TGTGCCAGCACCCTGAGGGGAGATGGCTACACCTTC.

This clone showed up just once. The chain links TRBV30 to TRBJ2-7; D is possibly TRBD2 (6 bases). CDR1 and CDR2 (germline): GTSNPN, SVGIG (reference sequence). V lost 5 bases and J lost 2, with 19 bases in between. This CDR3 has 15 amino acids. CDR3 amino acids: CAWGRFGRDAYEQYF. Here the CDR3 DNA reads TGTGCCTGGGGCCGCTTTGGGCGGGATGCCTACGAGCAGTACTTC.

This sequence joins TRBV11-1 and TRBJ1-1; TRBD1 matches at 7 bases. V lost 5 bases and J lost 0; bases outside the gene matches: 3. CDR3 length equals 14 residues. Looked up from germline, CDR1 is SGHAT and CDR2 is FQDESV (reference sequence). CDR3 in DNA: TGTGCCAGCAGCAAGACAGGGATGAACACTGAAGCTTTCTTT. Translated: CASSKTGMNTEAFF.

As concerns this clone: The same CDR3 also results from other DNA sequences found in this sample. This chain connects TRBV27 to TRBJ2-1; D gene unclear. Germline V CDR1 and CDR2: MNHEY, SMNVEV (reference sequence). The CDR3 loop spans 13 amino acids. V was cut by 6 bases and J by 0 bases, with 6 bases left in between. The DNA of the CDR3 is TGTGCCAGCAGGTTGAGCTCCTACAATGAGCAGTTCTTC. Protein: CASRLSSYNEQFF.

The gene calls are TRBV6-1 and TRBJ1-1, with D unresolved. The germline V and J ends were trimmed by 7 bases and 0 bases, with 15 bases remaining between them. This CDR3 is 15 amino acids long. Germline CDR1 and CDR2: MNHNS and SASEGT. DNA of the CDR3: TGTGCCAGCACTCTCCGATCTGGGGTGAACACTGAAGCTTTCTTT. Its translation is CASTLRSGVNTEAFF.

V gene TRBV7-2 combines with J gene TRBJ1-2, with D unclear. V lost 2 bases to trimming and J lost 0 bases, with 10 bases between them. The germline V gene encodes CDR1 SGHTA and CDR2 FQGNSA. The CDR3 has 15 residues. CDR3 sequence reads: CASSLKWLANYGYTF. The CDR3 DNA follows: TGTGCCAGCAGCTTAAAATGGCTAGCTAACTATGGCTACACCTTC.

This clone was observed a single time. The chain links TRBV4-2 to TRBJ2-1, with 8 bases fitting TRBD2. V dropped 0 bases and J dropped 9; count of bases not matched to a gene: 4. The CDR3 is 14 amino acids. Germline V lookup: CDR1 LGHNA, CDR2 YNFKEQ. The CDR3 region has the DNA TGTGCCAGCAGCCAAGATCAGCGGGAGCGTGAGCAGTTCTTC. Translating it yields CASSQDQREREQFF.